This T cell receptor beta chain was observed in a study of cytomegalovirus exposure and HLA in healthy donors. The protocol was immunoSEQ multiplex PCR, while the TCRdb copy is restricted to in-frame clones and leaves out a portion. The repertoire holds 230,000 or so clones, almost 90% seen once, with 2.9% in the top ten. General study results and limits: The classifier reportedly diagnosed cytomegalovirus status with high sensitivity and specificity. Cytomegalovirus-associated TCR beta chains were listed, numbering roughly 150.

Remarks on this clone: As yet, its antigen is unknown.

CDR1 is SEHNR and CDR2 is FQNEAQ in the germline V gene (reference sequence). This CDR3 contains 16 residues. Trimming cost V 2 bases and J 8 bases; bases outside gene matches: 7. This sequence joins TRBV7-9 and TRBJ2-1, with 12 positions matching TRBD2. This receptor was taken from a woman aged 18-29 years in good health and CMV-seronegative. Sample: PBMCs. CDR3 in amino acids: CASSLPLAGGTDEQFF. CDR3 coding DNA: TGTGCCAGCAGCTTACCACTAGCGGGAGGAACCGATGAGCAGTTCTTC.